The 9 T cell receptor beta chains in this list originate from one sample, sequenced in a study of regulatory T cells in long-lasting Graves disease. For TCR beta, libraries came from iRepertoire HTBI primers and Arm-PCR of CDR3 regions. Using its own MiXCR run on the multiplex PCR reads, TCRdb lists one record per CDR3 protein. The data show approximately 470,000 distinct CDR3 sequences, with about 16% seen just once and 12% held by the top ten. Time point here: newly diagnosed GD, antithyroid drugs for less than 3 months. Construction of the TCR library relied on RNA isolated from PBMCs. These data are also associated with another study on T cells in Graves' hyperthyroidism and ophthalmopathy.

The source material was peripheral blood mononuclear cells (PBMCs), sampled at new diagnosis, from a patient treated with antithyroid drugs. These receptors were taken from a man aged 35-49 years with Graves disease.

In this sample, this clonotype turned up many times. The chain uses TRBV9 and TRBJ1-1; weak D call: TRBD1 (6 bases). Trimming stripped 0 bases from V and 1 base from J, with 10 bases between. Germline CDR1 and CDR2: SGDLS and YYNGEE. The CDR3 consists of 15 residues. CDR3 coding DNA: TGTGCCAGCAGCGTAGGGAACAGGGCGAACACTGAAGCTTTCTTT. The encoded protein is CASSVGNRANTEAFF.

This clonotype occurred many times. V and J are TRBV7-2 and TRBJ1-5; D ambiguous. V shed 5 bases and J shed 8 bases, with 13 bases lying between them. Germline V gives CDR1 SGHTA, CDR2 FQGNSA. This CDR3 region has 13 residues. The CDR3 DNA is TGTGCCAGCAGCACCTGGGGTCTGGAGCCCCAGCATTTT. Protein: CASSTWGLEPQHF.

In its sample, this clonotype was seen many times. The chain combines TRBV4-1 with TRBJ2-7; 13 bases match TRBD2. CDR1 MGHRA and CDR2 YSYEKL come from the germline V gene. J gave up 7 bases and V 2 bases, and 5 bases lay outside the gene matches. This CDR3 region has 15 residues. The DNA of the CDR3 is TGCGCCAGCAGCCAACGGACTAGCGGGAGCGATGAGCAGTACTTC. This encodes CASSQRTSGSDEQYF.

J is TRBJ1-4 and V is TRBV3-1, with D perhaps TRBD1 (6 bases). CDR1 is LGHDT and CDR2 is YNNKEL in the germline V gene (reference sequence). The CDR3 loop spans 16 amino acids. The V end was cut by 0 bases, the J end by 8 bases, with 16 bases between. CDR3: CASSQEGGRLSEKLFF. For the CDR3, the DNA is TGTGCCAGCAGCCAAGAAGGGGGGCGTCTGAGCGAAAAACTGTTTTTT.

The sample holds many counts of this clonotype. The chain couples TRBV7-3 to TRBJ1-1, with D uncertain. The CDR3 totals 13 residues. V shed 3 bases and J shed 3 bases, with 8 bases lying between them. Germline-derived CDR1 and CDR2 are SGHTA and FQGTGA. The DNA of the CDR3 is TGTGCCAGCAGCTTTTGGAGGGACACTGAAGCTTTCTTT. Its translation is CASSFWRDTEAFF.

In its sample, this clonotype was seen a few times. A clone one base away is much larger, so this may be a read error. V usage is TRBV27 and J usage is TRBJ2-7, with TRBD1 identical over 11 bases. V dropped 8 bases and J dropped 2; count of bases not matched to a gene: 8. The CDR3 runs to 15 residues. Germline lookup yields CDR1 MNHEY and CDR2 SMNVEV (reference sequence). CDR3 region: CASGPDRGRAYEQYF. For the CDR3, the DNA is TGTGCCAGCGGTCCGGACAGGGGGCGCGCCTACGAGCAGTACTTC.

This clonotype was counted only a few times. The germline gene is not matched at one end of the junction; a read error may be the cause. This chain connects TRBV20-1 to TRBJ1-2; D is undetermined. In germline, CDR1 is DFQATT, CDR2 SNEGSKA (reference sequence). The length of the CDR3 is 13 residues. The CDR3 is CSVRVGGSYGYTF. CDR3 in DNA: TGCAGTGTTAGAGTGGGCGGCAGCTATGGCTACACCTTC.

This chain uses TRBV28 with TRBJ2-3, with D perhaps TRBD2 (6 bases). Germline V gene lookup returns CDR1 MDHEN and CDR2 SYDVKM. CDR3 length: 15 amino acids. Trimming removed 2 bases at V and 2 bases at J, with 11 bases between. CDR3 nucleotides: TGTGCCAGCAGTTTACTTAGCGGTAACACAGATACGCAGTATTTT. Residues: CASSLLSGNTDTQYF.

Comment on this clonotype: With a much larger clone just one base away, this may be a read error. J is TRBJ1-2 and V is TRBV5-1; D is ambiguous. Per germline, CDR1 SGHRS and CDR2 YFSETQ. The CDR3 runs to 14 residues. Trimming left V 0 bases short and J 4 bases short, with 10 bases between. CDR3 protein: CASSLADGTYGYTF. The CDR3 DNA is TGCGCCAGCAGCTTGGCGGACGGAACCTATGGCTACACCTTC.